What follows are 27 T cell receptor beta chains derived from one specimen sequenced in a study of blood T cell repertoires in COVID-19. Data came from immunoSEQ multiplex PCR; TCRdb stores just in-frame clones and leaves some out. The top ten hold about 6% of the sample, which has around 170,000 clones, roughly four fifths seen once. The sequencing sample was made of peripheral blood. The receptor source for this set is a woman aged 40-49 years with acute or convalescent COVID-19.

The CDR3 reads CASGTSGRRETQYF. In DNA form, the CDR3 reads TGTGCCAGCGGTACTAGCGGGAGGCGGGAGACCCAGTACTTC. The chain carries TRBV4-2 and TRBJ2-5; 12 bases are a match to TRBD2. Looked up from germline, CDR1 is LGHNA and CDR2 is YNFKEQ. J lost 5 bases, V lost 8 bases, and 6 bases had no gene match. The CDR3 is 14 residues long.

This chain uses TRBV7-9 with TRBJ1-3; tentatively, D is TRBD1 (5 bases). This CDR3 is built from 13 residues. Trimming removed 6 bases from V and 4 bases from J, with 10 bases in between. Germline V lookup: CDR1 SEHNR, CDR2 FQNEAQ (reference sequence). The CDR3 loop reads CASRSGNGNTIYF. CDR3 DNA: TGTGCCAGCAGATCAGGGAACGGAAACACCATATATTTT.

The V call is TRBV2, the J call TRBJ1-4, with 7 bases that match TRBD1. The CDR3 extends over 14 amino acids. CDR1 SNHLY and CDR2 FYNNEI come from the germline V gene. J was trimmed by 6 bases and V by 4 bases; bases with no gene match: 5. The CDR3, as DNA: TGTGCCAGCAGTGTAACGGGACAGTATGAAAAACTGTTTTTT. Encoded protein: CASSVTGQYEKLFF.

V usage is TRBV7-9 and J usage is TRBJ1-1, with D uncertain. Trimming pared 2 bases from V and 1 base from J, leaving 5 bases between. Germline V gene data show CDR1 as SEHNR and CDR2 as FQNEAQ (reference sequence). The CDR3 consists of 13 residues. CDR3 amino acids: CASSLSRNTEAFF. In DNA, the CDR3 is TGTGCCAGCAGCTTATCCCGGAACACTGAAGCTTTCTTT.

The J gene is TRBJ2-1, the V gene TRBV5-6; the match to TRBD2 covers 7 bases. Trimming at V came to 0 bases and at J to 4 bases, leaving 7 bases not matched to a gene. The CDR3 consists of 16 residues. The V gene's germline CDR1 is SGHDT and CDR2 YYEEEE. CDR3 DNA: TGTGCCAGCAGCTTGGATAGGGCTAGCGGATACAATGAGCAGTTCTTC. Translation: CASSLDRASGYNEQFF.

CDR3 sequence (DNA): TGCACCACCAGAGACAGGGTGGGAGAGACCCAGTACTTC. Protein: CTTRDRVGETQYF. J is TRBJ2-5 and V is TRBV1; the table's D call, TRBD1, was not checked against the DNA. TRBV1 is shown as a pseudogene. The CDR3 is 13 residues long.

This clone has only a few counts. The chain uses TRBV27 and TRBJ2-7, with a tentative D call TRBD1 (5 bases). The CDR3 length is 14 residues. Germline V gene sequence: CDR1 MNHEY, CDR2 SMNVEV (reference sequence). The ends were cut back, 3 bases at V and 2 bases at J, with 11 bases in the middle. The CDR3 region is CASSLTARTYEQYF. The CDR3 nucleotides read TGTGCCAGCAGTTTGACAGCTAGGACCTACGAGCAGTACTTC.

The J gene is TRBJ1-5, the V gene TRBV7-9; D is unresolved. The V and J ends lost 5 bases and 3 bases respectively, with 11 bases between them. The germline V gene has CDR1 SEHNR and CDR2 FQNEAQ (reference sequence). The CDR3 consists of 14 residues. DNA for the CDR3: TGTGCCAGCAGCCGAGACGGGTTCAATCAGCCCCAGCATTTT. The encoded protein is CASSRDGFNQPQHF.

The chain combines TRBV7-9 with TRBJ2-3; a weak D match, TRBD2 (6 bases). This CDR3 contains 18 residues. The V gene lost 6 bases and the J gene lost 8 bases, with 30 bases spanning the gap. Germline CDR1 SEHNR, CDR2 FQNEAQ (reference sequence). The CDR3 region is CASRLHATDAGPSGTQYF. DNA for the CDR3: TGTGCCAGCAGGCTACATGCCACGGACGCGGGGCCCTCGGGTACGCAGTATTTT.

The chain's CDR3 is CASSESGGTEAFF. As DNA, the CDR3 is TGTGCCAGCAGTGAATCCGGGGGCACTGAAGCTTTCTTT. The V and J genes are TRBV2 and TRBJ1-1, with a weak D call TRBD1 (5 bases). Looked up from germline, CDR1 is SNHLY and CDR2 is FYNNEI. This CDR3 comprises 13 residues. V lost 2 bases to trimming and J lost 4 bases, with 8 bases between them.

The chain uses TRBV1 and TRBJ2-5; TRBD2, as called in the table, went unchecked against the DNA. TRBV1 is labeled a pseudogene. This CDR3 has 18 amino acids. CDR3 DNA sequence: TGCACCAGCAGCCAAGGTCTAGTTGAAGTCTTGAGACAAGAGACCCAGTACTTC. Amino acids: CTSSQGLVEVLRQETQYF.

This chain uses TRBV3-1 (or the pseudogene TRBV3-2) with TRBJ1-2; D remains unclear. This CDR3 has 13 residues. The germline V gene encodes CDR1 LGHDT and CDR2 YNNKEL (reference sequence). V was trimmed by 4 bases and J by 4 bases, leaving 10 bases between them. CDR3 in DNA: TGTGCCAGCAGCCCCTCGACGGGCTATGGCTACACCTTC. Protein product: CASSPSTGYGYTF.

This chain uses TRBV9 with TRBJ1-2, with 8 bases that match TRBD1. The J segment lost 7 bases and the V segment lost 4 bases, leaving 9 bases of the junction unmatched. The CDR3 spans 14 residues. Per germline, CDR1 SGDLS and CDR2 YYNGEE. The DNA for the CDR3 is TGTGCCAGCAGCCGACAGGGGACGGGGGGTGGCTACACCTTC. This codes for CASSRQGTGGGYTF.

The gene calls are TRBV11-2 and TRBJ2-1; 8 bases are shared with TRBD2. Trimming removed 4 bases from V and 9 bases from J; junction bases left unmatched: 14. CDR3 size: 16 residues. Per the germline V gene, CDR1 is SGHAT and CDR2 is FQNNGV. The CDR3 reads CASSSVAGPGRGEQFF. The CDR3 DNA sequence: TGTGCCAGCAGCTCAGTAGCGGGACCAGGGAGGGGTGAGCAGTTCTTC. The full variable domain, rest sourced from reference TRBV11-2 and TRBJ2-1, is EAGVAQSPRYKIIEKRQSVAFWCNPISGHATLYWYQQILGQGPKLLIQFQNNGVVDDSQLPKDRFSAERLKGVDSTLKIQPAKLEDSAVYLCASSSVAGPGRGEQFFGPGTRLTVL.

The chain joins TRBV2 to TRBJ2-6, with unresolved D. V lost 3 bases and J lost 0, with 15 bases in between. Germline V gene lookup returns CDR1 SNHLY and CDR2 FYNNEI. The length of the CDR3 is 18 residues. The CDR3 sequence is CASSEVRPTSSGANVLTF. The CDR3 DNA follows: TGTGCCAGCAGTGAGGTCAGGCCAACCAGCTCTGGGGCCAACGTCCTGACTTTC.

The rearrangement links TRBV6-6 to TRBJ2-3; a weak D match, TRBD2 (6 bases). CDR1 is MNHNY, CDR2 SVGAGI, per germline (reference sequence). The CDR3 contains 15 residues. The V gene lost 6 bases and the J gene lost 2 bases, with 15 bases spanning the gap. CDR3 sequence reads: CASRPRGSHTDTQYF. CDR3 bases: TGTGCCAGCAGGCCTCGGGGGAGCCACACAGATACGCAGTATTTT.

This clone was seen once. This chain uses TRBV23-1 with TRBJ2-7; D call uncertain. TRBV23-1 is flagged as an ORF with uncertain function. Trimming stripped 2 bases from V and 2 bases from J, with 10 bases between. This CDR3 is built from 14 residues. This chain's CDR3 is CASSQKWQTYEQYF. The DNA for the CDR3 is TGCGCCAGCAGTCAAAAGTGGCAGACCTACGAGCAGTACTTC.

The chain is built from TRBV28 and TRBJ1-6; perhaps TRBD1 as D (6 bases). The CDR3 consists of 15 residues. Germline V gives CDR1 MDHEN, CDR2 SYDVKM. Trimming left V 2 bases short and J 10 bases short, with 15 bases between. The CDR3, as DNA: TGTGCCAGCAGTTTAGGGGGGGCCCGGGCCTCACCCCTCCACTTT. Amino acids: CASSLGGARASPLHF.

The chain links TRBV11-2 to TRBJ2-7; the match to TRBD2 covers 10 bases. The CDR3 covers 13 residues. J was trimmed by 10 bases and V by 5 bases; bases with no gene match: 8. Germline assignment: CDR1 SGHAT and CDR2 FQNNGV. The CDR3 protein is CASSAGLALPQYF. The CDR3 nucleotides read TGTGCCAGCAGCGCGGGACTAGCGTTACCCCAGTACTTC.

The chain carries TRBV7-2 and TRBJ2-5, with D tentatively TRBD2 (5 bases). CDR1 is SGHTA and CDR2 is FQGNSA in the germline V gene. V lost 2 bases to trimming and J lost 1 base, with 8 bases between them. The CDR3 has 14 residues. CDR3 protein: CASSLSAGQETQYF. CDR3 DNA sequence: TGTGCCAGCAGCTTATCGGCGGGCCAAGAGACCCAGTACTTC. The full variable domain, with the rest looked up from reference TRBV7-2 and TRBJ2-5, is GAGVSQSPSNKVTEKGKDVELRCDPISGHTALYWYRQSLGQGLEFLIYFQGNSAPDKSGLPSDRFSAERTGGSVSTLTIQRTQQEDSAVYLCASSLSAGQETQYFGPGTRLLVL.

This sequence joins TRBV10-3 and TRBJ1-2; 11 bases map to TRBD1. The V gene's germline CDR1 is ENHRY and CDR2 SYGVKD. V trimming: 11 bases; J trimming: 7 bases; junction bases outside the gene matches: 6. This CDR3 is 12 amino acids long. CDR3 DNA sequence: TGTGCCGGCGGACAGGGGGCTTTTGGCTACACCTTC. Its translation is CAGGQGAFGYTF.

The chain recombines TRBV5-1 with TRBJ1-1, with D tentatively TRBD1 (6 bases). V was trimmed by 0 bases and J by 11 bases, leaving 11 bases between them. The CDR3 length is 12 residues. Germline V lookup: CDR1 SGHRS, CDR2 YFSETQ. The CDR3 loop reads CASSLDRARAFF. In DNA form, the CDR3 reads TGCGCCAGCAGCTTGGACAGGGCGAGGGCTTTCTTT. Supplemented by reference TRBV5-1 and TRBJ1-1, the full variable domain reads KAGVTQTPRYLIKTRGQQVTLSCSPISGHRSVSWYQQTPGQGLQFLFEYFSETQRNKGNFPGRFSGRQFSNSRSEMNVSTLELGDSALYLCASSLDRARAFFGQGTRLTVV.

The V call is TRBV7-9, the J call TRBJ1-2; D is possibly TRBD1 (5 bases). This CDR3 contains 13 residues. Trimming left V 7 bases short and J 4 bases short, with 13 bases between. Germline loops: CDR1 SEHNR, CDR2 FQNEAQ (reference sequence). This chain's CDR3 is CASTPGTLYGYTF. The CDR3 coding sequence is TGTGCCAGCACCCCCGGGACTCTCTATGGCTACACCTTC.

V is TRBV5-1 and J is TRBJ2-1; possible D gene TRBD2, 6 bases. Germline values: CDR1 SGHRS, CDR2 YFSETQ. The V and J ends lost 7 bases and 0 bases respectively, with 14 bases between them. CDR3 size: 15 residues. CDR3 protein: CASFRDSSSYNEQFF. The CDR3 coding sequence is TGCGCCAGCTTCCGGGACTCGAGCTCCTACAATGAGCAGTTCTTC.

This sequence joins TRBV6-4 and TRBJ2-7; 10 nucleotides align to TRBD1. The germline gives CDR1 MRHNA, CDR2 SNTAGT. V lost 2 bases, J lost 4 bases, and 8 bases stayed unmatched. The CDR3 totals 16 residues. The CDR3 is CASSDHRDRGRYEQYF. CDR3 sequence (DNA): TGTGCCAGCAGTGACCACCGGGACAGGGGCCGATACGAGCAGTACTTC.

The chain links TRBV28 to TRBJ1-1; tentatively, D is TRBD1 (5 bases). The CDR3 loop spans 15 amino acids. Per the germline V gene, CDR1 is MDHEN and CDR2 is SYDVKM. Trimming pared 11 bases from V and 1 base from J, leaving 20 bases between. CDR3 sequence: CALHRGSAGNTEAFF. The CDR3 nucleotides are TGTGCCCTCCATCGGGGGTCAGCGGGGAACACTGAAGCTTTCTTT. Filled out from reference TRBV28 and TRBJ1-1, the complete variable domain reads DVKVTQSSRYLVKRTGEKVFLECVQDMDHENMFWYRQDPGLGLRLIYFSYDVKMKEKGDIPEGYSVSREKKERFSLILESASTNQTSMYLCALHRGSAGNTEAFFGQGTRLTVV.

This clone came up a few times. The chain carries TRBV9 and TRBJ1-4; D is unresolved. The CDR3 contains 13 residues. Trimming took off 0 bases at V and 8 bases at J, with 8 bases between the two ends. Germline lookup yields CDR1 SGDLS and CDR2 YYNGEE. The CDR3 spells CASSVALGEKLFF. CDR3 coding DNA: TGTGCCAGCAGCGTAGCTCTGGGCGAAAAACTGTTTTTT. The whole variable domain, filled in from reference TRBV9 and TRBJ1-4, reads DSGVTQTPKHLITATGQRVTLRCSPRSGDLSVYWYQQSLDQGLQFLIQYYNGEERAKGNILERFSAQQFPDLHSELNLSSLELGDSALYFCASSVALGEKLFFGSGTQLSVL.